This entry lists 31 T cell receptor beta chains sequenced from one sample in a study of blood T cell repertoires in COVID-19. The method was immunoSEQ multiplex PCR; TCRdb's version includes in-frame clones alone and lacks a portion of them. The sample records 350,000 to 400,000 clones, roughly 90% being singletons. Sequencing was performed on peripheral blood. Every receptor here comes from a woman aged 25-40 years with COVID-19, enrolled during active disease.

This chain joins TRBV11-2 and TRBJ1-2; 7 nucleotides agree with TRBD1. CDR3 size: 14 residues. With V trimmed by 5 bases and J by 4 bases, 7 bases remained unmatched. Germline CDR1 is SGHAT and CDR2 is FQNNGV. The CDR3 DNA reads TGTGCCAGCAGCATCAACAGGGGTTTCTATGGCTACACCTTC. It is translated as CASSINRGFYGYTF.

The CDR3 nucleotides read TGTGCTAGTGCTGAACTAGCGGGAGTATTAGGTGAGCAGTTCTTC. This codes for CASAELAGVLGEQFF. This chain links TRBV12-5 with TRBJ2-1; the match to TRBD2 covers 11 bases. The CDR3 is 15 amino acids. Trimming at V came to 7 bases and at J to 9 bases, leaving 11 bases not matched to a gene. Germline-derived CDR1 and CDR2 are LGHNT and FRNRAP.

The V and J genes are TRBV13 and TRBJ2-7; D gene uncertain. The CDR3 contains 14 residues. V was cut by 2 bases and J by 2 bases, with 10 bases left in between. Looked up from germline, CDR1 is PRHDT and CDR2 is FYEKMQ (reference sequence). DNA of the CDR3: TGTGCCAGCAGCTTAAGTTTAGTGGCCTACGAGCAGTACTTC. Encoded protein: CASSLSLVAYEQYF.

The chain carries TRBV5-4 and TRBJ2-5; D gene uncertain. Germline assignment: CDR1 SGHNT and CDR2 YYREEE (reference sequence). Between the trimmed V and J ends, which lost 0 bases and 1 base, there was a span of 10 bases. There are 15 residues in the CDR3. In DNA, the CDR3 is TGTGCCAGCAGCTTGGGGGCAGCTGCCCAAGAGACCCAGTACTTC. Protein sequence: CASSLGAAAQETQYF. Full variable domain (rest looked up from reference TRBV5-4 and TRBJ2-5): ETGVTQSPTHLIKTRGQQVTLRCSSQSGHNTVSWYQQALGQGPQFIFQYYREEENGRGNFPPRFSGLQFPNYSSELNVNALELDDSALYLCASSLGAAAQETQYFGPGTRLLVL.

The CDR3 DNA is TGTGCCAGCAGTTACACCCCAGCGACAGGGGGCACTGAAGCTTTCTTT. It is translated as CASSYTPATGGTEAFF. J is TRBJ1-1 and V is TRBV6-5, with 9 nucleotides matching TRBD1. V gave up 2 bases and J gave up 4 bases; unmatched junction bases: 8. The germline V gene encodes CDR1 MNHEY and CDR2 SVGAGI. The CDR3 consists of 16 residues.

The gene calls are TRBV29-1 and TRBJ2-1, with a tentative D call TRBD1 (5 bases). The CDR3 spans 14 residues. V was cut by 6 bases and J by 0 bases, with 12 bases left in between. Germline values: CDR1 SQVTM, CDR2 ANQGSEA. The CDR3 is CSVEQVLSYNEQFF. The CDR3 nucleotides read TGCAGCGTCGAACAGGTCCTCTCCTACAATGAGCAGTTCTTC.

This chain connects TRBV6-6 to TRBJ1-2; D unresolved. Germline CDR1 MNHNY, CDR2 SVGAGI (reference sequence). The CDR3 totals 14 residues. V dropped 2 bases and J dropped 6 bases, with 13 bases sitting between them. The CDR3 coding sequence is TGTGCCAGCAGTTACCCCCGGGTTTCGGATGGCTACACCTTC. This gives the protein CASSYPRVSDGYTF.

The chain is built from TRBV13 and TRBJ2-3; 13 bases match TRBD2. Germline V gene data show CDR1 as PRHDT and CDR2 as FYEKMQ (reference sequence). The length of the CDR3 is 16 residues. V shed 5 bases and J 6 bases; nucleotides not matched to a gene: 8. The CDR3 coding sequence is TGTGCCAGCAGCCTAACTAGCGGGGGGGCCGCTGATACGCAGTATTTT. Translated, it gives CASSLTSGGAADTQYF. The variable domain in full, with the rest retrieved from reference TRBV13 and TRBJ2-3, is AAGVIQSPRHLIKEKRETATLKCYPIPRHDTVYWYQQGPGQDPQFLISFYEKMQSDKGSIPDRFSAQQFSDYHSELNMSSLELGDSALYFCASSLTSGGAADTQYFGPGTRLTVL.

This clone was counted only a few times. The chain joins TRBV10-3 to TRBJ2-7; 10 nucleotides align to TRBD1. Germline values: CDR1 ENHRY, CDR2 SYGVKD. This CDR3 is 12 amino acids long. The V gene end was trimmed by 10 bases and the J gene end by 2 bases; junction bases not matched to a gene: 2. Here the CDR3 DNA reads TGTGCCACGGGGACAGGGGCCTACGAGCAGTACTTC. It encodes CATGTGAYEQYF.

The V call is TRBV7-2, the J call TRBJ2-1; 8 nucleotides agree with TRBD2. CDR1 SGHTA and CDR2 FQGNSA come from the germline V gene. This CDR3 region has 17 residues. Trimming removed 1 base from V and 6 bases from J; junction bases left unmatched: 11. The CDR3 protein is CASSLGAGLAGGNEQFF. In DNA form, the CDR3 reads TGTGCCAGCAGCTTAGGGGCAGGACTAGCCGGGGGCAATGAGCAGTTCTTC.

This clone was seen only a few times. V is TRBV11-3 and J is TRBJ2-7, with D perhaps matching TRBD1 (5 bases). The CDR3 has 13 residues. Germline assignment: CDR1 SGHNT and CDR2 YENEEA. Trimming cost V 0 bases and J 6 bases, with 9 bases left between them. CDR3 sequence: CASSLEPGSEQYV. The CDR3 DNA sequence: TGTGCCAGCAGCTTAGAGCCAGGGTCCGAGCAGTACGTC.

J is TRBJ2-1 and V is TRBV4-3, with 9 bases fitting TRBD2. This CDR3 contains 17 residues. With V trimmed by 2 bases and J by 3 bases, 8 bases remained unmatched. CDR1 LGHNA and CDR2 YSLEER come from the germline V gene. The CDR3 DNA reads TGCGCCAGCAGCCAACCTTGGACGCGGGGGGGCTACAATGAGCAGTTCTTC. Its protein is CASSQPWTRGGYNEQFF.

The DNA of the CDR3 is TGTGCCAGCAGCAACGGACAGGATGGGAGCATTCAGTACTTC. Amino acid sequence: CASSNGQDGSIQYF. The chain has TRBV6-4 and TRBJ2-4, with 7 nucleotides matching TRBD1. CDR1 MRHNA and CDR2 SNTAGT come from the germline V gene. This CDR3 comprises 14 residues. With V trimmed by 6 bases and J by 9 bases, 11 bases remained unmatched.

This chain joins TRBV28 and TRBJ1-5; 7 bases match TRBD1. This CDR3 comprises 15 residues. In germline, CDR1 is MDHEN, CDR2 SYDVKM. The V gene end was trimmed by 8 bases and the J gene end by 6 bases; junction bases not matched to a gene: 13. CDR3 sequence: CASEWVQGGIQPQHF. The CDR3 DNA reads TGTGCCAGCGAATGGGTCCAGGGGGGAATTCAGCCCCAGCATTTT.

The genes are TRBV12-3 or TRBV12-4 and TRBJ2-2; D may be TRBD2 (6 bases). CDR3 size: 13 residues. V dropped 6 bases and J dropped 6 bases, with 11 bases sitting between them. This CDR3 is CASSYGGAGELFF. The CDR3 DNA sequence: TGTGCCAGCAGCTACGGAGGGGCCGGGGAGCTGTTTTTT.

This chain links TRBV6-2 or TRBV6-3 with TRBJ2-5; weak D call: TRBD1 (5 bases). The length of the CDR3 is 15 residues. Germline CDR1 and CDR2: MNHEY and SVGEGT. Trimming pared 0 bases from V and 5 bases from J, leaving 13 bases between. This CDR3 reads CASSYSGQVGETQYF. CDR3 bases: TGTGCCAGCAGTTACTCGGGGCAGGTAGGGGAGACCCAGTACTTC.

Here the CDR3 reads CASSVDPPSGYNEQFF. CDR3 coding DNA: TGTGCCAGCAGCGTCGACCCTCCTAGCGGATACAATGAGCAGTTCTTC. This chain uses TRBV9 with TRBJ2-1; 7 bases align to TRBD2. With 2 bases clipped from V and 4 bases from J, the junction kept 9 bases outside the gene matches. The CDR3 extends over 16 amino acids. CDR1 and CDR2 (germline): SGDLS, YYNGEE.

The gene calls are TRBV15 and TRBJ2-5; D is perhaps TRBD1 (6 bases). Per germline, CDR1 LNHNV and CDR2 YYDKDF (reference sequence). V was pared by 1 base and J by 1 base, with 13 bases between. CDR3 length: 16 amino acids. In DNA, the CDR3 is TGTGCCACCAGCAGAGTAGGGGAGACAGGCCAAGAGACCCAGTACTTC. Translation gives CATSRVGETGQETQYF.

V usage is TRBV4-2 and J usage is TRBJ1-1, with D maybe TRBD1 (5 bases). Looked up from germline, CDR1 is LGHNA and CDR2 is YNFKEQ. This CDR3 is built from 13 residues. V was shortened by 2 bases and J by 5 bases, with 9 bases between the two germline ends. CDR3 sequence: CASSQWGETEAFF. The CDR3 nucleotides are TGTGCCAGCAGCCAATGGGGGGAGACTGAAGCTTTCTTT.

The rearrangement links TRBV4-3 to TRBJ2-1; D ambiguous. The CDR3 spans 14 residues. Looked up from germline, CDR1 is LGHNA and CDR2 is YSLEER. The germline V and J ends were trimmed by 4 bases and 4 bases, with 11 bases remaining between them. CDR3 coding DNA: TGCGCCAGCAGCCGGGCCCGACCATACAATGAGCAGTTCTTC. This sequence encodes CASSRARPYNEQFF.

In DNA, the CDR3 is TGTGCCGCAGGCGGGGGTGTCGGCACAGATACGCAGTATTTT. Translated, it gives CAAGGGVGTDTQYF. This chain uses TRBV6-5 with TRBJ2-3; TRBD2 matches at 7 bases. Germline V gives CDR1 MNHEY, CDR2 SVGAGI. After removal of 11 bases from V and 1 base from J, the junction contained 9 bases not matched to a gene. This CDR3 spans 14 amino acids.

This chain uses TRBV18 with TRBJ2-5, with 7 bases lining up with TRBD1. This CDR3 region has 14 residues. Per germline, CDR1 KGHSH and CDR2 LQKENI. The V and J ends lost 4 bases and 5 bases, in that order; junction bases with no gene match: 7. The CDR3 nucleotides are TGTGCCAGCTCACTTAATAGGGGGCAGGAGACCCAGTACTTC. As protein: CASSLNRGQETQYF.

The chain employs TRBV9 and TRBJ1-2, with a weak D call TRBD1 (6 bases). The CDR3 sequence is 13 residues long. Germline CDR1 SGDLS, CDR2 YYNGEE. V dropped 0 bases and J dropped 8 bases, with 11 bases sitting between them. CDR3 in DNA: TGTGCCAGCAGCGTAGCCAGGGGTGGAGGCTACACCTTC. It yields the protein CASSVARGGGYTF.

This chain uses TRBV6-2 or TRBV6-3 with TRBJ2-2; D uncertain. In germline, CDR1 is MNHEY, CDR2 SVGEGT. The CDR3 extends over 14 amino acids. V lost 6 bases and J lost 4, with 12 bases in between. The CDR3 region has the DNA TGTGCCAGCAGCCGGCTTGAAAGCACCGGGGAGCTGTTTTTT. Translating it yields CASSRLESTGELFF.

This rearrangement joins TRBV9 to TRBJ2-5; D remains ambiguous. This CDR3 is 13 amino acids long. The ends were cut back, 4 bases at V and 5 bases at J, with 12 bases in the middle. Per the germline V gene, CDR1 is SGDLS and CDR2 is YYNGEE. CDR3 loop: CASSIRSRETQYF. CDR3 in DNA: TGTGCCAGCAGCATCAGATCGCGGGAGACCCAGTACTTC.

The chain links TRBV10-3 to TRBJ1-1; possible D gene TRBD1, 6 bases. The V and J ends lost 6 bases and 0 bases respectively, with 8 bases between them. The V gene's germline CDR1 is ENHRY and CDR2 SYGVKD. This CDR3 has 13 amino acids. This CDR3 reads CAIRGTLNTEAFF. For the CDR3, the DNA is TGTGCCATCAGGGGGACATTGAACACTGAAGCTTTCTTT.

The chain links TRBV24-1 to TRBJ2-3, with D tentatively TRBD1 (5 bases). The CDR3 covers 14 residues. With 4 bases removed from V and 0 bases from J, the gap between germline ends came to 7 bases. Germline loops: CDR1 KGHDR, CDR2 SFDVKD. The CDR3 loop reads CATSEQGSTDTQYF. The DNA for the CDR3 is TGTGCCACCAGTGAGCAGGGTAGCACAGATACGCAGTATTTT.

This chain connects TRBV4-3 to TRBJ2-1, with 9 bases fitting TRBD2. Trimming cost V 2 bases and J 9 bases; bases outside gene matches: 8. The CDR3 sequence is 15 residues long. Germline values: CDR1 LGHNA, CDR2 YSLEER. CDR3 residues: CASSQLGGGAREQFF. The DNA of the CDR3 is TGCGCCAGCAGCCAACTCGGCGGGGGGGCTCGTGAGCAGTTCTTC.

The CDR3, as DNA: TGTGCCAGCAGCTCCATCCACTACGAGCAGTACTTC. Protein product: CASSSIHYEQYF. The chain is built from TRBV7-9 and TRBJ2-7; no reliable D call. The CDR3 spans 12 residues. The V end lost 4 bases, the J end lost 3 bases, and 7 bases lay between the germline ends. Germline CDR1 reads SEHNR; CDR2 reads FQNEAQ (reference sequence).

This chain links TRBV5-1 with TRBJ1-1, with D perhaps TRBD1 (5 bases). CDR3 length: 17 amino acids. With 4 bases removed from V and 3 bases from J, the gap between germline ends came to 22 bases. CDR1 and CDR2 from the germline V gene are SGHRS and YFSETQ. Here the CDR3 reads CASSLRSGRVWDTEAFF. CDR3 nucleotide sequence: TGCGCCAGCAGCCTGCGGTCAGGGCGCGTATGGGACACTGAAGCTTTCTTT.

The chain joins TRBV10-3 to TRBJ2-7; 7 bases match TRBD1. Germline assignment: CDR1 ENHRY and CDR2 SYGVKD. The CDR3 loop spans 15 amino acids. V was clipped by 0 bases and J by 2 bases; unmatched bases: 4. In DNA form, the CDR3 reads TGTGCCATCAGTGAGTCGAACAGGGGAGCCTACGAGCAGTACTTC. Translated, it gives CAISESNRGAYEQYF.